Below, 21 T cell receptor beta chains from the same sample are listed, as sequenced in a study of identical twins. A single record per CDR3 protein comes from TCRdb applying MiXCR to the 5' RACE reads. This repertoire shows under 1 million distinct CDR3 sequences, roughly an eighth found once; its top ten account for around 1.6%. The data were also submitted as part of a second study, on yellow fever vaccine responses in identical twins.

The material sequenced was PBMCs. These receptors all come from a woman under 30 in good health.

The table lists this clonotype with a few counts. The genes are TRBV28 and TRBJ2-1; no firm D call. CDR1 MDHEN and CDR2 SYDVKM come from the germline V gene. The V gene lost 5 bases and the J gene lost 4 bases, with 9 bases spanning the gap. This CDR3 contains 13 residues. In nucleotides, the CDR3 is TGTGCCAGCAGTGTCCAAACGTACAATGAGCAGTTCTTC. Encoded protein: CASSVQTYNEQFF.

This clonotype was detected only a few times. The chain is built from TRBV3-1 and TRBJ2-5, with D perhaps TRBD1 (5 bases). Germline V gene lookup returns CDR1 LGHDT and CDR2 YNNKEL (reference sequence). V was cut by 2 bases and J by 5 bases, with 12 bases left in between. This CDR3 is 14 amino acids long. For the CDR3, the DNA is TGTGCCAGCAGCCAACAGACTGGGGCGGAGACCCAGTACTTC. It specifies CASSQQTGAETQYF.

This clonotype was counted a few times. The chain carries TRBV24-1 and TRBJ2-5, with 7 nucleotides matching TRBD1. The CDR3 has 13 residues. Unmatched junction bases numbered 7, after V lost 8 bases and J lost 5 bases. CDR1 is KGHDR, CDR2 SFDVKD, per germline. The CDR3: CATTKGASETQYF. The CDR3 bases are TGTGCCACCACGAAGGGGGCGTCGGAGACCCAGTACTTC.

This CDR3 reads CASSLVLEGTEAFF. CDR3 DNA sequence: TGTGCCAGCAGCCTTGTATTAGAGGGCACTGAAGCTTTCTTT. The chain joins TRBV11-2 to TRBJ1-1, with D unresolved. Per the germline V gene, CDR1 is SGHAT and CDR2 is FQNNGV. With 5 bases removed from V and 4 bases from J, the gap between germline ends came to 14 bases. This CDR3 comprises 14 residues.

The chain uses TRBV11-3 and TRBJ2-3; D remains ambiguous. The CDR3 is 13 amino acids. The germline CDR1 and CDR2 sequences are SGHNT and YENEEA. Trimming stripped 5 bases from V and 6 bases from J, with 12 bases between. CDR3 loop: CASSLYAADTQYF. The DNA for the CDR3 is TGTGCCAGCAGCCTTTACGCAGCGGATACGCAGTATTTT. Drawing the rest from reference TRBV11-3 and TRBJ2-3, the complete variable domain is EAGVVQSPRYKIIEKKQPVAFWCNPISGHNTLYWYLQNLGQGPELLIRYENEEAVDDSQLPKDRFSAERLKGVDSTLKIQPAELGDSAVYLCASSLYAADTQYFGPGTRLTVL.

Many counts were recorded for this clonotype. The chain links TRBV12-3 or TRBV12-4 to TRBJ1-1; TRBD1 agrees at 7 bases. With 5 bases clipped from V and 9 bases from J, the junction kept 9 bases outside the gene matches. The length of the CDR3 is 13 residues. CDR3 sequence (DNA): TGTGCCAGCAGTCTGTGGACAGGAGGTAAAGCTTTCTTT. It translates to CASSLWTGGKAFF.

This clonotype has ten or more counts. DNA of the CDR3: TGCGCCAGCAGGAGGGACTTGAGCTCCTACAATGAGCAGTTCTTC. This gives the protein CASRRDLSSYNEQFF. This chain links TRBV5-1 with TRBJ2-1; D is possibly TRBD2 (6 bases). With 5 bases removed from V and 0 bases from J, the gap between germline ends came to 12 bases. In germline, CDR1 is SGHRS, CDR2 YFSETQ. This CDR3 is built from 15 residues.

This clonotype was counted between two and nine times. This chain connects TRBV11-2 to TRBJ1-1; TRBD1 matches 7 bases. Germline trimming cut 5 bases from V and 2 bases from J; bases unmatched to any gene: 11. The germline CDR1 and CDR2 sequences are SGHAT and FQNNGV. The CDR3 has 16 residues. The CDR3 sequence: CASSPNYGTANTEAFF. In DNA, the CDR3 is TGTGCCAGCAGCCCGAACTATGGGACAGCTAACACTGAAGCTTTCTTT.

A few counts support this clonotype. V is TRBV6-1 and J is TRBJ2-2, with 9 positions matching TRBD2. Unmatched junction bases numbered 4, after V lost 7 bases and J lost 4 bases. Germline assignment: CDR1 MNHNS and CDR2 SASEGT. This CDR3 is built from 14 residues. The CDR3 region is CASTLAGATGELFF. CDR3 nucleotides: TGTGCCAGCACCTTAGCGGGGGCCACCGGGGAGCTGTTTTTT.

The V and J genes are TRBV4-1 and TRBJ2-5, with D tentatively TRBD1 or TRBD2 (7 bases each). Trimming stripped 1 base from V and 4 bases from J, with 13 bases between. The CDR3 loop spans 15 amino acids. Per germline, CDR1 MGHRA and CDR2 YSYEKL. CDR3: CASSQVQGGGETQYF. The CDR3 region has the DNA TGCGCCAGCAGCCAAGTGCAGGGGGGGGGAGAGACCCAGTACTTC.

The chain employs TRBV28 and TRBJ1-1; possibly TRBD1 for D (5 bases). CDR1 MDHEN and CDR2 SYDVKM come from the germline V gene. Trimming removed 3 bases from V and 11 bases from J, with 13 bases in between. This CDR3 comprises 12 residues. Here the CDR3 DNA reads TGTGCCAGCAGTTTGGGCAGGGTGGAGGCTTTCTTT. It specifies CASSLGRVEAFF.

This clonotype was counted a few times. This rearrangement joins TRBV12-3 or TRBV12-4 to TRBJ1-5; D perhaps matches TRBD1 (6 bases). Trimming pared 3 bases from V and 7 bases from J, leaving 10 bases between. The CDR3 has 13 residues. CDR3 sequence (DNA): TGTGCCAGCAGTTTTGGGGGGGGCCAGCCCCAGCATTTT. This encodes CASSFGGGQPQHF.

This clonotype turned up a few times. This chain connects TRBV24-1 to TRBJ2-2; either TRBD1 or TRBD2 may fit D (5 bases each). The germline V gene encodes CDR1 KGHDR and CDR2 SFDVKD. CDR3 length: 15 amino acids. Trimming took off 2 bases at V and 5 bases at J, with 11 bases between the two ends. The CDR3 spells CATSDWDATTGELFF. The CDR3 bases are TGTGCCACCAGTGATTGGGACGCCACTACCGGGGAGCTGTTTTTT.

The chain links TRBV18 to TRBJ2-7; 9 bases are shared with TRBD1. The CDR3 is made up of 15 amino acids. Germline lookup yields CDR1 KGHSH and CDR2 LQKENI. J was trimmed by 3 bases and V by 2 bases; bases with no gene match: 5. The CDR3 reads CASSPIGTGSYEQYF. In nucleotides, the CDR3 is TGTGCCAGCTCACCAATTGGGACAGGGAGCTACGAGCAGTACTTC.

The V call is TRBV27, the J call TRBJ2-7; the D is unclear. Germline CDR1 reads MNHEY; CDR2 reads SMNVEV (reference sequence). The V end lost 6 bases, the J end lost 1 base, and 16 bases lay between the germline ends. The CDR3 has 15 residues. The CDR3 spells CASSRSTLESYEQYF. The DNA for the CDR3 is TGTGCCAGCAGCCGCTCCACCCTAGAGTCCTACGAGCAGTACTTC.

The chain is built from TRBV10-1 and TRBJ2-1; perhaps TRBD2 as D (6 bases). Germline-derived CDR1 and CDR2 are WNHNN and SYGVQD (reference sequence). The CDR3 has 15 amino acids. Trimming left V 3 bases short and J 7 bases short, with 16 bases between. In nucleotides, the CDR3 is TGCGCCAGCAGTGATCCCCGGGCGGGGAAAAATGAGCAGTTCTTC. Translated: CASSDPRAGKNEQFF.

The rearrangement joins TRBV3-1 to TRBJ2-1, with D hard to call. With 0 bases removed from V and 10 bases from J, the gap between germline ends came to 10 bases. CDR3 length: 13 amino acids. Germline assignment: CDR1 LGHDT and CDR2 YNNKEL (reference sequence). CDR3 bases: TGTGCCAGCAGCCAAGATCCGGCGATGGAGCAGTTCTTC. Residues: CASSQDPAMEQFF.

Only a few counts were recorded for this clonotype. V usage is TRBV6-2 or TRBV6-3 and J usage is TRBJ2-7, with D perhaps TRBD1 or TRBD2 (6 bases each). The V and J ends lost 6 bases and 4 bases respectively, with 16 bases between them. The CDR3 has 14 residues. In germline, CDR1 is MNHEY, CDR2 SVGEGT. The DNA of the CDR3 is TGTGCCAGCAGAAGAGGGGGGAGTGGTTACGAGCAGTACGTC. Protein sequence: CASRRGGSGYEQYV.

This clonotype has a single count. This chain joins TRBV5-1 and TRBJ2-7; TRBD2 might be the D (5 bases). There are 14 residues in the CDR3. V lost 0 bases to trimming and J lost 2 bases, with 9 bases between them. Looked up from germline, CDR1 is SGHRS and CDR2 is YFSETQ. CDR3 DNA: TGCGCCAGCAGCTTGGCGGCGGAGGCCTACGAGCAGTACTTC. Encoded protein: CASSLAAEAYEQYF.

This clonotype was detected only a few times. The chain combines TRBV12-3 or TRBV12-4 with TRBJ2-3, with D hard to call. The CDR3 has 12 amino acids. V was pared by 3 bases and J by 7 bases, with 8 bases between. The CDR3 DNA reads TGTGCCAGCAGTTTGTCCGAGAATACGCAGTATTTT. It yields the protein CASSLSENTQYF.

The chain joins TRBV20-1 to TRBJ2-1; D is unclear. Germline CDR1 and CDR2: DFQATT and SNEGSKA (reference sequence). The CDR3 totals 16 residues. V was pared by 0 bases and J by 5 bases, with 17 bases between. CDR3 nucleotides: TGCAGTGCTAGAGATGGTACTCACTCCGGAAACAATGAGCAGTTCTTC. Translation: CSARDGTHSGNNEQFF.